One sample yielded the 29 T cell receptor beta chains listed below, sequenced in a study of beta chain features in type 1 diabetes. Sequenced material consisted of expressed TCRB transcripts (all of the isolated RNA was reverse transcribed). The assay was immunoSEQ multiplex PCR, and TCRdb's table has in-frame clones only and misses some. The sample includes some 330,000 clones, approximately 11% of them seen just once. Sequenced: naive CD4+ T cells from blood. Every receptor here comes from a woman aged 25 to 45 in good health.

This clone came up many times. This chain joins TRBV9 and TRBJ2-4; TRBD2 matches 7 bases. The V gene end was trimmed by 0 bases and the J gene end by 6 bases; junction bases not matched to a gene: 3. The CDR3 contains 14 residues. CDR1 SGDLS and CDR2 YYNGEE come from the germline V gene. CDR3 loop: CASSVDASGNIQYF. The CDR3 DNA sequence: TGTGCCAGCAGCGTAGACGCTAGCGGAAACATTCAGTACTTC.

This chain uses TRBV7-3 with TRBJ2-2; TRBD1 aligns across 8 bases. CDR1 is SGHTA and CDR2 is FQGTGA in the germline V gene. J lost 5 bases, V lost 5 bases, and 10 bases had no gene match. The CDR3 sequence is 16 residues long. CDR3 DNA sequence: TGTGCCAGCAGCCCTAAGCGGACAGGGATTACCGGGGAGCTGTTTTTT. Residues: CASSPKRTGITGELFF.

This clone has only a few counts. The chain uses TRBV29-1 and TRBJ2-1, with 10 bases lining up with TRBD2. Per the germline V gene, CDR1 is SQVTM and CDR2 is ANQGSEA. The CDR3 loop spans 18 amino acids. V dropped 4 bases and J dropped 1; count of bases not matched to a gene: 13. Here the CDR3 reads CSVAGTLISGRSYNEQFF. In nucleotides, the CDR3 is TGCAGCGTTGCGGGAACGCTGATTAGCGGGAGGTCCTACAATGAGCAGTTCTTC.

This clone was seen a few times. The chain is built from TRBV28 and TRBJ2-1; 8 nucleotides match TRBD2. The CDR3 runs to 16 residues. V trimming: 3 bases; J trimming: 3 bases; junction bases outside the gene matches: 7. CDR1 MDHEN and CDR2 SYDVKM come from the germline V gene. The CDR3 nucleotides read TGTGCCAGCAGTTTCCCTAGCGGGTCGGGCTACAATGAGCAGTTCTTC. Residues: CASSFPSGSGYNEQFF. Full variable domain (missing parts from reference TRBV28 and TRBJ2-1): DVKVTQSSRYLVKRTGEKVFLECVQDMDHENMFWYRQDPGLGLRLIYFSYDVKMKEKGDIPEGYSVSREKKERFSLILESASTNQTSMYLCASSFPSGSGYNEQFFGPGTRLTVL.

A few counts support this clone. The chain employs TRBV5-1 and TRBJ2-6, with no clear D. The CDR3 is made up of 15 amino acids. Between the trimmed V and J ends, which lost 2 bases and 1 base, there was a span of 7 bases. The germline CDR1 and CDR2 sequences are SGHRS and YFSETQ. For the CDR3, the DNA is TGCGCCAGCAGCTTAACAGTATCTGGGGCCAACGTCCTGACTTTC. Residues: CASSLTVSGANVLTF.

There are a few counts of this clone. The chain joins TRBV5-1 to TRBJ2-1; unclear D gene. The germline V gene has CDR1 SGHRS and CDR2 YFSETQ. V gave up 0 bases and J gave up 8 bases, with 12 bases separating them. The CDR3 runs 14 residues. The CDR3 here is CASSLEAGSDEQFF. In DNA, the CDR3 is TGCGCCAGCAGCTTGGAGGCCGGGTCGGATGAGCAGTTCTTC.

V and J are TRBV28 and TRBJ2-3, with 7 nucleotides matching TRBD1. CDR1 and CDR2 from the germline V gene are MDHEN and SYDVKM. This CDR3 spans 13 amino acids. Unmatched junction bases numbered 1, after V lost 6 bases and J lost 1 base. The CDR3 DNA reads TGTGCCAGCAGCGGACAGGGCACAGATACGCAGTATTTT. Its protein is CASSGQGTDTQYF. The full variable domain, its missing parts supplied by reference TRBV28 and TRBJ2-3, is DVKVTQSSRYLVKRTGEKVFLECVQDMDHENMFWYRQDPGLGLRLIYFSYDVKMKEKGDIPEGYSVSREKKERFSLILESASTNQTSMYLCASSGQGTDTQYFGPGTRLTVL.

This clone has more than one count but fewer than ten. This sequence joins TRBV5-4 and TRBJ2-2; TRBD1 is a possible D gene (6 bases). The CDR3 sequence is 16 residues long. Trimming took off 2 bases at V and 0 bases at J, with 11 bases between the two ends. CDR1 and CDR2 from the germline V gene are SGHNT and YYREEE (reference sequence). The CDR3: CASSFARGTNTGELFF. The CDR3 DNA sequence: TGTGCCAGCAGCTTTGCCAGGGGAACGAACACCGGGGAGCTGTTTTTT.

This chain connects TRBV9 to TRBJ2-2, with 7 nucleotides matching TRBD1. V lost 0 bases and J lost 5; bases outside the gene matches: 10. Germline V gives CDR1 SGDLS, CDR2 YYNGEE. CDR3 length equals 17 residues. The CDR3 coding sequence is TGTGCCAGCAGCGTAGAATTGGGACAGACGAGGACCGGGGAGCTGTTTTTT. Translation gives CASSVELGQTRTGELFF.

This clone has a handful of counts. The chain couples TRBV28 to TRBJ2-5; 16 bases map to TRBD2. This CDR3 has 20 amino acids. Germline CDR1 and CDR2: MDHEN and SYDVKM. The V segment lost 8 bases and the J segment 5 bases; nucleotides outside the gene matches: 20. CDR3 in DNA: TGTGCCAGCGGCATACATCTAGGGACTAGCGGGAGGGCCAGGATGGAGACCCAGTACTTC. This translates into CASGIHLGTSGRARMETQYF.

Turning to this clone: Distinct nucleotide sequences in the sample also encode this CDR3. The chain links TRBV7-2 to TRBJ2-5; D ambiguous. The CDR3 is 11 residues long. Germline CDR1 and CDR2: SGHTA and FQGNSA. V was trimmed by 6 bases and J by 5 bases, leaving 7 bases between them. In DNA form, the CDR3 reads TGTGCCAGCAGTTCCGAGGAGACCCAGTACTTC. Translated, it gives CASSSEETQYF.

On this clone: A junction boundary mismatches the germline segment, possibly from a read error. The genes are TRBV18 and TRBJ2-7; TRBD2 might be the D (6 bases). CDR3 size: 12 residues. CDR1 is KGHSH, CDR2 LQKENI, per germline. This CDR3 reads CASSPLEGRISF. CDR3 in DNA: TGTGCCAGCTCACCTTTGGAGGGCCGGATCTCCTTC. Using reference TRBV18 and TRBJ2-7 for the parts outside the CDR3, the full variable domain is NAGVMQNPRHLVRRRGQEARLRCSPMKGHSHVYWYRQLPEEGLKFMVYLQKENIIDESGMPKERFSAEFPKEGPSILRIQQVVRGDSAAYFCASSPLEGRISFGPGTRLTVT.

The rearrangement joins TRBV19 to TRBJ1-5; maybe TRBD1 (5 bases). CDR1 LNHDA and CDR2 SQIVND come from the germline V gene (reference sequence). V was clipped by 8 bases and J by 4 bases, with 12 bases between them. The CDR3 is 13 residues long. The CDR3, as DNA: TGTGCCAGTTCGGTTTCAGGGAATCAGCCCCAGCATTTT. Translating it yields CASSVSGNQPQHF.

The rearrangement uses TRBV29-1 and TRBJ2-1, with TRBD1 matching over 9 bases. The CDR3 spans 12 residues. J lost 9 bases, V lost 6 bases, and 6 bases had no gene match. Germline V lookup: CDR1 SQVTM, CDR2 ANQGSEA. The chain's CDR3 is CSVADRGREQFF. The CDR3 DNA reads as TGCAGCGTCGCGGACAGGGGACGTGAGCAGTTCTTC.

The V gene is TRBV7-2, the J gene TRBJ2-7, with D possibly TRBD1 on 6 matching bases. Trimming took 6 bases from V and 3 from J, leaving 12 bases between them. The germline CDR1 and CDR2 sequences are SGHTA and FQGNSA. The CDR3 loop spans 13 amino acids. This CDR3 is CASRWTVGYEQYF. As DNA, the CDR3 is TGTGCCAGCAGATGGACAGTGGGCTACGAGCAGTACTTC.

V is TRBV9 and J is TRBJ2-1; TRBD1 matches 8 bases. The CDR3 runs 18 residues. V was clipped by 3 bases and J by 0 bases; unmatched bases: 11. CDR1 is SGDLS, CDR2 YYNGEE, per germline. DNA for the CDR3: TGTGCCAGCAGCGCTAGCCTTGATACAGGGGGCTCCTACAATGAGCAGTTCTTC. It yields the protein CASSASLDTGGSYNEQFF.

This clone came up a few times. The J gene is TRBJ1-1, the V gene TRBV28, with D tentatively TRBD1 (6 bases). The CDR3 consists of 15 residues. The ends were cut back, 2 bases at V and 8 bases at J, with 18 bases in the middle. Germline-derived CDR1 and CDR2 are MDHEN and SYDVKM. This CDR3 is CASSLPTSMTGEAFF. The CDR3 DNA sequence: TGTGCCAGCAGTTTACCTACCTCGATGACAGGCGAAGCTTTCTTT.

This clone showed up just a few times. The chain combines TRBV30 with TRBJ2-5; the match to TRBD2 covers 10 bases. Germline V CDR1 and CDR2: GTSNPN, SVGIG (reference sequence). Trimming cost V 1 base and J 7 bases; bases outside gene matches: 9. The CDR3 length is 15 residues. Written as DNA, the CDR3 is TGTGCCTGGAGTGAGCAAGCGGGAGGGTTTGGGACCCAGTACTTC. This encodes CAWSEQAGGFGTQYF.

This clone was observed a handful of times. The chain carries TRBV18 and TRBJ1-5; D gene ambiguous. The CDR3 runs to 14 residues. Germline V gene lookup returns CDR1 KGHSH and CDR2 LQKENI. The ends were cut back, 2 bases at V and 3 bases at J, with 8 bases in the middle. The DNA of the CDR3 is TGTGCCAGCTCACCAAACAGATCCAATCAGCCCCAGCATTTT. This codes for CASSPNRSNQPQHF.

The V and J genes are TRBV28 and TRBJ1-2, with TRBD1 as a possible D gene (6 bases). CDR1 MDHEN and CDR2 SYDVKM come from the germline V gene. The CDR3 consists of 14 residues. Trimming removed 6 bases from V and 2 bases from J, with 13 bases in between. CDR3 bases: TGTGCCAGCAGATCCGGGACACCGAACTATGGCTACACCTTC. This sequence encodes CASRSGTPNYGYTF.

The table lists this clone with a few counts. V is TRBV6-5 and J is TRBJ2-7; a possible D gene is TRBD2 (6 bases). The germline V gene encodes CDR1 MNHEY and CDR2 SVGAGI. This CDR3 has 16 amino acids. V lost 3 bases to trimming and J lost 4 bases, with 19 bases between them. This CDR3 reads CASSYESAAGKYEQYF. The CDR3 bases are TGTGCCAGCAGTTATGAGTCCGCGGCGGGGAAGTACGAGCAGTACTTC.

The chain couples TRBV7-2 to TRBJ2-1; 12 bases line up with TRBD2. J lost 9 bases, V lost 2 bases, and 8 bases had no gene match. Germline V gene lookup returns CDR1 SGHTA and CDR2 FQGNSA. The CDR3 covers 16 residues. The CDR3 protein is CASSLRSLAGGTEQFF. The DNA for the CDR3 is TGTGCCAGCAGCTTAAGGTCGCTAGCGGGAGGGACTGAGCAGTTCTTC.

This clone turned up a few times. V gene TRBV5-1 combines with J gene TRBJ2-2, with a possible D match to TRBD1 (6 bases). The V end was cut by 0 bases, the J end by 1 base, with 10 bases between. The germline CDR1 and CDR2 sequences are SGHRS and YFSETQ. CDR3 length: 16 residues. CDR3 bases: TGCGCCAGCAGCTTGGAAGGACAGAGGAACACCGGGGAGCTGTTTTTT. Translating it yields CASSLEGQRNTGELFF.

The chain is built from TRBV6-6 and TRBJ2-7; D possibly corresponds to TRBD2 (5 bases). V shed 6 bases and J shed 2 bases, with 11 bases lying between them. The CDR3 runs to 13 residues. CDR1 and CDR2 from the germline V gene are MNHNY and SVGAGI (reference sequence). The CDR3 region is CASRDSMPYEQYF. CDR3 DNA sequence: TGTGCCAGCAGGGACTCGATGCCCTACGAGCAGTACTTC.

This clone has only a few counts. The chain recombines TRBV28 with TRBJ1-1; 7 bases map to TRBD1. The V gene end was trimmed by 5 bases and the J gene end by 8 bases; junction bases not matched to a gene: 5. The CDR3 sequence is 12 residues long. Germline CDR1 and CDR2: MDHEN and SYDVKM. The CDR3 DNA follows: TGTGCCAGCAGTGAGACAGGGAAAGAAGCTTTCTTT. Residues: CASSETGKEAFF.

The chain carries TRBV5-6 and TRBJ2-7, with 10 bases matching TRBD1. CDR1 and CDR2 from the germline V gene are SGHDT and YYEEEE. Trimming took 4 bases from V and 3 from J; bases not matched to a gene: 4. The CDR3 contains 14 residues. The DNA for the CDR3 is TGTGCCAGCAGCGCGACAGGGGGCCGCTACGAGCAGTACTTC. Translating it yields CASSATGGRYEQYF.

V gene TRBV4-2 combines with J gene TRBJ2-1; 9 bases agree with TRBD2. Per the germline V gene, CDR1 is LGHNA and CDR2 is YNFKEQ. The ends lost 0 bases at V and 7 bases at J; junction bases unmatched: 7. The CDR3 covers 16 residues. The CDR3 region is CASSQELAGVKNEQFF. Written as DNA, the CDR3 is TGTGCCAGCAGCCAAGAATTAGCGGGAGTGAAGAATGAGCAGTTCTTC.

There are a few counts of this clone. The chain has TRBV4-3 and TRBJ2-3; 10 nucleotides align to TRBD2. The germline V gene encodes CDR1 LGHNA and CDR2 YSLEER. This CDR3 contains 21 residues. Trimming removed 0 bases from V and 0 bases from J; junction bases left unmatched: 15. The DNA for the CDR3 is TGCGCCAGCAGCCAAGATGGAACTAGCGGGACCCATCGTGCTAGCACAGATACGCAGTATTTT. This sequence encodes CASSQDGTSGTHRASTDTQYF.

The V and J genes are TRBV7-9 and TRBJ2-1, with 9 bases lining up with TRBD2. Germline assignment: CDR1 SEHNR and CDR2 FQNEAQ (reference sequence). J lost 8 bases, V lost 9 bases, and 11 bases had no gene match. This CDR3 comprises 14 residues. The CDR3 loop is CARGAGGGVDEQFF. In DNA form, the CDR3 reads TGTGCCAGGGGAGCGGGAGGAGGCGTCGATGAGCAGTTCTTC.